What follows are 30 T cell receptor beta chains derived from one specimen sequenced in a study of T cell responses to AZD1222 COVID-19 vaccine. The protocol was immunoSEQ multiplex PCR, while the TCRdb copy is restricted to in-frame clones and leaves out a portion. The repertoire holds tens of thousands of clones, with roughly 90% as singletons. The sequenced sample was peripheral blood, obtained on day 0 of AZD1222 vaccination. The receptor set was obtained from an adult in good health.

V gene TRBV15 combines with J gene TRBJ2-7; D gene unclear. From germline, CDR1 is LNHNV and CDR2 YYDKDF (reference sequence). V was shortened by 3 bases and J by 3 bases, with 12 bases between the two germline ends. The CDR3 is 14 residues long. The CDR3 protein is CATSSDGARYEQYF. The CDR3 bases are TGTGCCACCAGCAGTGATGGAGCCCGCTACGAGCAGTACTTC.

The chain joins TRBV18 to TRBJ1-2, with a weak D call TRBD1 (5 bases). The CDR3 length is 14 residues. CDR1 is KGHSH, CDR2 LQKENI, per germline. The V gene lost 5 bases and the J gene lost 2 bases, with 12 bases spanning the gap. The CDR3 DNA is TGTGCCAGCTCATACCTGACAGACAACTATGGCTACACCTTC. Residues: CASSYLTDNYGYTF.

In DNA, the CDR3 is TGTGCCAGCAGGACGGACAGCTCCTACAATGAGCAGTTCTTC. Translated: CASRTDSSYNEQFF. The chain links TRBV6-5 to TRBJ2-1, with D maybe TRBD1 (6 bases). The CDR3 sequence is 14 residues long. Trimming stripped 6 bases from V and 0 bases from J, with 9 bases between. Germline lookup yields CDR1 MNHEY and CDR2 SVGAGI.

The genes are TRBV27 and TRBJ2-7; D possibly corresponds to TRBD2 (6 bases). The germline V gene has CDR1 MNHEY and CDR2 SMNVEV (reference sequence). The CDR3 loop spans 16 amino acids. Trimming took off 4 bases at V and 8 bases at J, with 24 bases between the two ends. The CDR3 nucleotides are TGTGCCAGCAGTTCACCCTTCGCGGGAAGCCTCTTGAAGCAGTACTTC. It specifies CASSSPFAGSLLKQYF.

The V and J genes are TRBV6-5 and TRBJ1-2; TRBD1 matches at 8 bases. Per germline, CDR1 MNHEY and CDR2 SVGAGI. The CDR3 totals 14 residues. V trimming: 6 bases; J trimming: 5 bases; junction bases outside the gene matches: 8. As DNA, the CDR3 is TGTGCCAGCAGACGACAGGGGATTGGGTATGGCTACACCTTC. Residues: CASRRQGIGYGYTF.

The chain carries TRBV2 and TRBJ1-1; D not certain. The germline V gene encodes CDR1 SNHLY and CDR2 FYNNEI. This CDR3 comprises 14 residues. V gave up 7 bases and J gave up 0 bases, with 12 bases separating them. The CDR3 nucleotides read TGTGCCAGCACGTCGTTCGGGATGAACACTGAAGCTTTCTTT. As protein: CASTSFGMNTEAFF.

The V and J genes are TRBV11-2 and TRBJ2-7; the D gene is possibly TRBD1 (6 bases). CDR3 length: 13 amino acids. Per germline, CDR1 SGHAT and CDR2 FQNNGV. The V end lost 11 bases, the J end lost 2 bases, and 16 bases lay between the germline ends. In nucleotides, the CDR3 is TGTGCCTCCACCGCGGACAGCACCTACGAGCAGTACTTC. Translation gives CASTADSTYEQYF.

This clone was seen only once. The rearrangement uses TRBV6-6 and TRBJ1-2; D gene ambiguous. V was shortened by 2 bases and J by 8 bases, with 12 bases between the two germline ends. Germline V gives CDR1 MNHNY, CDR2 SVGAGI (reference sequence). This CDR3 contains 13 residues. CDR3 sequence: CASSYGGSGGYTF. CDR3 nucleotide sequence: TGTGCCAGCAGTTACGGAGGGTCGGGAGGCTACACCTTC.

In this sample, this clone turned up once. The rearrangement joins TRBV7-8 to TRBJ2-7; weak D call: TRBD1 (7 bases). Germline lookup yields CDR1 SGHVS and CDR2 FQNEAQ. The CDR3 runs to 16 residues. V was trimmed by 6 bases and J by 3 bases, leaving 21 bases between them. CDR3 sequence: CASRAGGGTVFYEQYF. Written as DNA, the CDR3 is TGTGCCAGCAGGGCCGGCGGCGGGACAGTGTTCTACGAGCAGTACTTC.

This clone was seen only once. The V gene is TRBV6-1, the J gene TRBJ1-2; maybe TRBD1 (5 bases). This CDR3 region has 17 residues. Germline V gives CDR1 MNHNS, CDR2 SASEGT. The germline V and J ends were trimmed by 5 bases and 4 bases, with 23 bases remaining between them. The chain's CDR3 is CASSKGVEQTDLYGYTF. The DNA for the CDR3 is TGTGCCAGCAGTAAAGGGGTTGAGCAGACAGACCTCTATGGCTACACCTTC.

This clone was seen a single time. This sequence joins TRBV7-9 and TRBJ1-1, with a possible D match to TRBD1 (5 bases). Germline V CDR1 and CDR2: SEHNR, FQNEAQ (reference sequence). Trimming took off 3 bases at V and 5 bases at J, with 10 bases between the two ends. The CDR3 is 13 residues long. The CDR3 loop reads CASSFGGRTEAFF. In nucleotides, the CDR3 is TGTGCCAGCAGCTTCGGGGGTCGGACTGAAGCTTTCTTT. Full variable domain (rest looked up from reference TRBV7-9 and TRBJ1-1): DTGVSQNPRHKITKRGQNVTFRCDPISEHNRLYWYRQTLGQGPEFLTYFQNEAQLEKSRLLSDRFSAERPKGSFSTLEIQRTEQGDSAMYLCASSFGGRTEAFFGQGTRLTVV.

This clone was counted once. This chain joins TRBV3-1 (or the pseudogene TRBV3-2) and TRBJ1-1, with D unresolved. CDR1 LGHDT and CDR2 YNNKEL come from the germline V gene (reference sequence). This CDR3 region has 15 residues. V was shortened by 1 base and J by 1 base, with 10 bases between the two germline ends. The CDR3 loop is CASSQGTRRNTEAFF. CDR3 coding DNA: TGTGCCAGCAGCCAAGGGACCCGGAGGAACACTGAAGCTTTCTTT.

This clone was found once. The chain recombines TRBV6-5 with TRBJ1-1, with D possibly matching TRBD1 (5 bases). Germline CDR1 MNHEY, CDR2 SVGAGI. Trimming removed 6 bases at V and 4 bases at J, with 12 bases between. CDR3 length: 13 amino acids. The CDR3 nucleotides are TGTGCCAGCAGCGGGGCCTTGGGCACTGAAGCTTTCTTT. It yields the protein CASSGALGTEAFF.

This clone has only a few counts. The rearrangement uses TRBV19 and TRBJ1-2, with 7 bases identical to TRBD1. V lost 3 bases to trimming and J lost 4 bases; unmatched junction nucleotides: 5. This CDR3 spans 14 amino acids. Germline CDR1 is LNHDA and CDR2 is SQIVND (reference sequence). This CDR3 reads CASSMLGDSYGYTF. CDR3 in DNA: TGTGCCAGTAGTATGTTAGGGGACAGCTATGGCTACACCTTC.

The rearrangement links TRBV7-9 to TRBJ1-2; 7 bases line up with TRBD1. Germline-derived CDR1 and CDR2 are SEHNR and FQNEAQ (reference sequence). The CDR3 spans 14 residues. Trimming at V came to 1 base and at J to 8 bases, leaving 7 bases not matched to a gene. The CDR3 sequence is CASSLEGRGAGYTF. The DNA of the CDR3 is TGTGCCAGCAGCTTAGAAGGCAGGGGGGCGGGCTACACCTTC.

This clone showed up just a few times. The chain couples TRBV19 to TRBJ2-1; no reliable D call. The CDR3 length is 13 residues. Germline V gene sequence: CDR1 LNHDA, CDR2 SQIVND (reference sequence). Trimming stripped 4 bases from V and 3 bases from J, with 7 bases between. The CDR3 spells CASSTHHYNEQFF. CDR3 nucleotides: TGTGCCAGTAGTACACACCACTACAATGAGCAGTTCTTC.

The rearrangement links TRBV10-3 to TRBJ2-5; TRBD1 is a possible D gene (5 bases). There are 15 residues in the CDR3. CDR1 and CDR2 (germline): ENHRY, SYGVKD. The germline V and J ends were trimmed by 0 bases and 2 bases, with 10 bases remaining between them. CDR3 sequence: CAISESTRQQETQYF. The CDR3 region has the DNA TGTGCCATCAGTGAGTCGACTCGACAGCAAGAGACCCAGTACTTC.

The chain combines TRBV5-1 with TRBJ2-7; 7 nucleotides agree with TRBD2. Trimming removed 2 bases from V and 6 bases from J; junction bases left unmatched: 14. CDR3 size: 16 residues. Germline lookup yields CDR1 SGHRS and CDR2 YFSETQ. The DNA of the CDR3 is TGCGCCAGCAGCTTCCGCCGGGGGGTAGGGGTCTCCGAGCAGTACTTC. This gives the protein CASSFRRGVGVSEQYF. Full variable domain (outside the CDR3, taken from reference TRBV5-1 and TRBJ2-7): KAGVTQTPRYLIKTRGQQVTLSCSPISGHRSVSWYQQTPGQGLQFLFEYFSETQRNKGNFPGRFSGRQFSNSRSEMNVSTLELGDSALYLCASSFRRGVGVSEQYFGPGTRLTVT.

J is TRBJ2-2 and V is TRBV5-6; 8 nucleotides line up with TRBD2. In germline, CDR1 is SGHDT, CDR2 YYEEEE. The CDR3 is 16 residues long. The J segment lost 6 bases and the V segment lost 0 bases, leaving 7 bases of the junction unmatched. The CDR3 spells CASSLGSGLESGELFF. DNA for the CDR3: TGTGCCAGCAGCTTGGGTTCGGGACTAGAGTCCGGGGAGCTGTTTTTT.

The rearrangement links TRBV5-1 to TRBJ1-1; 10 bases align to TRBD1. CDR1 and CDR2 from the germline V gene are SGHRS and YFSETQ. With V trimmed by 0 bases and J by 3 bases, 5 bases remained unmatched. CDR3 size: 16 residues. This CDR3 is CASSLGQGARDTEAFF. CDR3 in DNA: TGCGCCAGCAGCTTGGGACAGGGGGCGCGGGACACTGAAGCTTTCTTT.

This CDR3 reads CASRSLGLAGVKEQFF. CDR3 nucleotide sequence: TGTGCCAGCAGATCACTCGGACTAGCGGGAGTTAAAGAGCAGTTCTTC. V gene TRBV27 combines with J gene TRBJ2-1; TRBD2 matches 13 bases. CDR1 is MNHEY and CDR2 is SMNVEV in the germline V gene (reference sequence). The CDR3 spans 16 residues. With 6 bases clipped from V and 10 bases from J, the junction kept 12 bases outside the gene matches.

This sequence joins TRBV5-5 and TRBJ2-7; D unclear. Germline V gene sequence: CDR1 SGHKS, CDR2 YYEKEE (reference sequence). The CDR3 length is 14 residues. The V gene lost 7 bases and the J gene lost 3 bases, with 17 bases spanning the gap. The CDR3 reads CASGPHMPNYEQYF. The CDR3 coding sequence is TGTGCCAGCGGCCCCCACATGCCTAACTACGAGCAGTACTTC.

The genes are TRBV6-5 and TRBJ1-2; 9 bases match TRBD1. Trimming took 10 bases from V and 0 from J; bases not matched to a gene: 9. The CDR3 is made up of 15 amino acids. Per the germline V gene, CDR1 is MNHEY and CDR2 is SVGAGI. In DNA, the CDR3 is TGTGCCACCTCTCCGGGACAGGGAACTAACTATGGCTACACCTTC. This translates into CATSPGQGTNYGYTF.

This clone was counted between two and nine times. This chain uses TRBV20-1 with TRBJ2-7; D possibly corresponds to TRBD2 (6 bases). CDR3 length: 14 amino acids. Per the germline V gene, CDR1 is DFQATT and CDR2 is SNEGSKA (reference sequence). The V and J ends lost 3 bases and 4 bases respectively, with 16 bases between them. The CDR3 DNA reads as TGCAGTGCTAGTACCTTAGCGGAACCGTACGAGCAGTACTTC. Translating it yields CSASTLAEPYEQYF.

This chain uses TRBV6-1 with TRBJ1-5, with 10 bases lining up with TRBD1. Trimming cost V 3 bases and J 5 bases; bases outside gene matches: 4. From germline, CDR1 is MNHNS and CDR2 SASEGT. The CDR3 covers 15 residues. CDR3 sequence: CASSETGGAYQPQHF. In nucleotides, the CDR3 is TGTGCCAGCAGTGAGACAGGGGGCGCATATCAGCCCCAGCATTTT.

The chain couples TRBV5-1 to TRBJ2-7, with 10 bases identical to TRBD1. The V and J ends lost 7 bases and 6 bases, in that order; junction bases with no gene match: 10. Per the germline V gene, CDR1 is SGHRS and CDR2 is YFSETQ. The CDR3 spans 14 residues. CDR3 in DNA: TGCGCCAGCCAGTCCGGGACAGGGGCAGGCGAGCAGTACTTC. Translated, it gives CASQSGTGAGEQYF.

This clone appeared a single time. The chain recombines TRBV18 with TRBJ2-1; D not certain. The V end was cut by 2 bases, the J end by 1 base, with 6 bases between. This CDR3 spans 14 amino acids. CDR1 and CDR2 (germline): KGHSH, LQKENI. In DNA form, the CDR3 reads TGTGCCAGCTCACCAGGTGGTTCCTACAATGAGCAGTTCTTC. Its translation: CASSPGGSYNEQFF. Supplemented by reference TRBV18 and TRBJ2-1, the full variable domain reads NAGVMQNPRHLVRRRGQEARLRCSPMKGHSHVYWYRQLPEEGLKFMVYLQKENIIDESGMPKERFSAEFPKEGPSILRIQQVVRGDSAAYFCASSPGGSYNEQFFGPGTRLTVL.

This clone occurred once. V usage is TRBV5-1 and J usage is TRBJ1-2; possibly TRBD1 for D (6 bases). Trimming stripped 3 bases from V and 5 bases from J, with 11 bases between. Per the germline V gene, CDR1 is SGHRS and CDR2 is YFSETQ. CDR3 length equals 13 residues. This CDR3 is CASSSDRMYGYTF. CDR3 nucleotide sequence: TGCGCCAGCAGCTCCGACAGGATGTATGGCTACACCTTC.

V is TRBV3-1 (or the pseudogene TRBV3-2) and J is TRBJ2-1, with 8 bases fitting TRBD2. Germline loops: CDR1 LGHDT, CDR2 YNNKEL (reference sequence). CDR3 length: 18 amino acids. The ends lost 1 base at V and 1 base at J; junction bases unmatched: 9. The CDR3 sequence: CASSQVRAGVGSYNEQFF. The CDR3 bases are TGTGCCAGCAGCCAAGTGCGAGCGGGAGTCGGGTCCTACAATGAGCAGTTCTTC.

The rearrangement links TRBV6-6 to TRBJ2-7; 7 bases are a match to TRBD1. V dropped 6 bases and J dropped 6; count of bases not matched to a gene: 17. The CDR3 sequence is 16 residues long. Germline V lookup: CDR1 MNHNY, CDR2 SVGAGI (reference sequence). CDR3 DNA sequence: TGTGCCAGCAGGCGATCTACTAACCAGAACAGGGGCGAGCAGTACTTC. Encoded protein: CASRRSTNQNRGEQYF.